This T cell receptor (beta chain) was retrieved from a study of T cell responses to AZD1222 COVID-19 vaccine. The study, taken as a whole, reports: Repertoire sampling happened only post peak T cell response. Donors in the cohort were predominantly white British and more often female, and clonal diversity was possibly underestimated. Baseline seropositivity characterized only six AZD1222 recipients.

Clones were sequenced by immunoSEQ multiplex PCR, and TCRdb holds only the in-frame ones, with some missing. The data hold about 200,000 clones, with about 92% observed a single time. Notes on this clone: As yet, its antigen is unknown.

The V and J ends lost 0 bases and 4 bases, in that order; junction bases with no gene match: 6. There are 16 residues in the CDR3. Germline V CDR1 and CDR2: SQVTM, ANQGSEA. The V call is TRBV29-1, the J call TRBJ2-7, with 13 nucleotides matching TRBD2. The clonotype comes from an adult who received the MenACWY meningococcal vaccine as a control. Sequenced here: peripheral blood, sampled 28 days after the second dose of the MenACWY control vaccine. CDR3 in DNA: TGCAGCGTTGAAGATAGTACTAGCGGGAGGGTATACGAGCAGTACTTC. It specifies CSVEDSTSGRVYEQYF.